This passage covers 11 T cell receptor beta chains from one sample sequenced in a study of blood T cell repertoires in COVID-19 (dated by TCRdb to the early 2020s). Preparation of the library involved the immunoSEQ multiplex PCR assay. The source is immuneACCESS, and TCRdb retained only in-frame sequences with V and J called. Part of the clones is not carried over; for the studies checked, unresolved V genes explain less than half of this, and the remainder is unexplained. This sample holds some 120,000 clones; roughly 82% were observed only once. The biggest ten clones account for about 5% of the sample. The sample consisted of peripheral blood. These TCRs come from a human donor in a cohort sampled during active COVID-19.

The rearrangement uses TRBV30 and TRBJ1-5, with 7 bases identical to TRBD1. The trim removed 2 bases at V and 6 bases at J, leaving 7 bases unmatched. The CDR3 is 14 amino acids. Germline CDR1 and CDR2: GTSNPN and SVGIG (reference sequence). Written as DNA, the CDR3 is TGTGCCTGGAGTACAGGGGTTTCGCGTCAGCCCCAGCATTTT. Translation: CAWSTGVSRQPQHF.

V and J are TRBV5-1 and TRBJ1-6, with 7 nucleotides matching TRBD1. Trimming cost V 0 bases and J 3 bases; bases outside gene matches: 3. The germline V gene has CDR1 SGHRS and CDR2 YFSETQ. The CDR3 covers 16 residues. The CDR3 DNA reads as TGCGCCAGCAGCTTGGGGCAGGGGGTCTATAATTCACCCCTCCACTTT. It specifies CASSLGQGVYNSPLHF. Using reference TRBV5-1 and TRBJ1-6 for the parts outside the CDR3, the full variable domain is KAGVTQTPRYLIKTRGQQVTLSCSPISGHRSVSWYQQTPGQGLQFLFEYFSETQRNKGNFPGRFSGRQFSNSRSEMNVSTLELGDSALYLCASSLGQGVYNSPLHFGNGTRLTVT.

Written as DNA, the CDR3 is TGTGCCAGCAGGAAGAGACTAGCGGGAGACAATGAGCAGTTCTTC. Amino acids: CASRKRLAGDNEQFF. V and J are TRBV6-5 and TRBJ2-1; 12 bases fit TRBD2. This CDR3 has 15 amino acids. V lost 6 bases and J lost 5; bases outside the gene matches: 5. CDR1 MNHEY and CDR2 SVGAGI come from the germline V gene.

The chain uses TRBV29-1 and TRBJ1-2; D unresolved. CDR1 is SQVTM and CDR2 is ANQGSEA in the germline V gene. This CDR3 contains 13 residues. Deletions cut 4 bases from V and 1 base from J, with 10 bases between. The CDR3 region is CSVASADNYGYTF. The CDR3, as DNA: TGCAGCGTTGCGTCCGCAGATAACTATGGCTACACCTTC.

The V call is TRBV6-5, the J call TRBJ1-2, with 7 bases fitting TRBD1. There are 12 residues in the CDR3. V gave up 6 bases and J gave up 7 bases; unmatched junction bases: 5. Germline CDR1 is MNHEY and CDR2 is SVGAGI. CDR3 region: CASSSWDSGYTF. The CDR3, as DNA: TGTGCCAGCAGCTCATGGGACAGTGGCTACACCTTC.

The genes are TRBV10-3 and TRBJ2-7, with D perhaps matching TRBD2 (6 bases). V was pared by 6 bases and J by 2 bases, with 11 bases between. Germline V gene sequence: CDR1 ENHRY, CDR2 SYGVKD. The CDR3 covers 13 residues. CDR3 DNA sequence: TGTGCCATCAGGTGGGGGGAGACCTACGAGCAGTACTTC. The encoded protein is CAIRWGETYEQYF.

V gene TRBV19 combines with J gene TRBJ2-1; 9 positions match TRBD2. The germline V gene has CDR1 LNHDA and CDR2 SQIVND (reference sequence). CDR3 length equals 15 residues. The junction had 4 bases not matched to a gene; V was cut back by 5 bases and J by 2 bases. CDR3 protein: CASSSREGPYNEQFF. The CDR3 bases are TGTGCCAGTAGTTCGCGGGAGGGCCCCTACAATGAGCAGTTCTTC.

The chain joins TRBV7-6 to TRBJ2-2, with D tentatively TRBD1 (6 bases). Trimming took off 8 bases at V and 6 bases at J, with 16 bases between the two ends. CDR3 length: 14 residues. In germline, CDR1 is SGHVS, CDR2 FNYEAQ. The CDR3 DNA follows: TGTGCCAGCTCCCGGGACACCAAACCCGGGGAGCTGTTTTTT. This codes for CASSRDTKPGELFF.

This clone appeared a single time. The chain employs TRBV10-2 and TRBJ2-7, with a possible D match to TRBD2 (6 bases). Germline CDR1 and CDR2: WSHSY and SAAADI. The V end lost 7 bases, the J end lost 2 bases, and 18 bases lay between the germline ends. CDR3 length: 15 amino acids. Written as DNA, the CDR3 is TGCGCCAGCACTCCCCCTGGAGGGAGGACCTACGAGCAGTACTTC. As protein: CASTPPGGRTYEQYF.

V and J are TRBV11-3 and TRBJ2-1, with D maybe TRBD2 (5 bases). This CDR3 is 12 amino acids long. The V and J ends lost 5 bases and 12 bases respectively, with 14 bases between them. Germline V lookup: CDR1 SGHNT, CDR2 YENEEA. The CDR3 sequence is CASSALGSGQFF. The CDR3, as DNA: TGTGCCAGCAGCGCGTTAGGGAGTGGGCAGTTCTTC.

The chain is built from TRBV9 and TRBJ1-1, with 7 bases aligning to TRBD1. The length of the CDR3 is 15 residues. The J segment lost 3 bases and the V segment lost 5 bases, leaving 10 bases of the junction unmatched. Germline CDR1 and CDR2: SGDLS and YYNGEE. CDR3 sequence: CASRYPTGRDTEAFF. For the CDR3, the DNA is TGTGCCAGCAGGTATCCGACAGGGCGCGACACTGAAGCTTTCTTT.